This T cell receptor (beta chain) was observed in a study of Graves' ophthalmopathy and Graves' hyperthyroidism. This clonotype was seen ten or more times. Trimming left V 2 bases short and J 1 base short, with 11 bases between. The CDR3 is 15 amino acids. The germline gives CDR1 SGHTA, CDR2 FQGNSA. Amplification of TCR beta CDR3 regions used RNA transcripts. An opening RT-PCR round employed HTBI primers and preceded a second-round multiplex PCR. TCRdb reprocessed the multiplex PCR reads with MiXCR, giving one entry per CDR3 protein. This sample has over a million distinct CDR3 sequences, with roughly two fifths found just once.

The chain couples TRBV7-2 to TRBJ1-1; D may be TRBD1 (6 bases). This TCR derives from an adult man with Graves' hyperthyroidism. The sequencing sample was made of peripheral blood or thyroid tissue (not recorded which). Here the CDR3 reads CASSLRGGENTEAFF. CDR3 DNA sequence: TGTGCCAGCAGCTTAAGAGGGGGGGAGAACACTGAAGCTTTCTTT.